Listed below are T cell receptor beta chains from one sample, sequenced in a study of beta chain features in type 1 diabetes. TCRdb's copy holds only in-frame clones and misses some; the assay was immunoSEQ multiplex PCR. In the table there are approximately 470,000 clones, approximately 31% of which are singletons. Sequenced sample: naive CD4+ T cells from blood. These TCRs come from a man between 18 and 29 years old in good health. Both conserved end residues are part of each CDR3. The D gene is left open where the match is weak. Expanded clones get a size class; other rows say once, few or many, or leave the size out.

. TRBJ2-3 few TRBV27 TGTGCCAGCAGAGTAGGGCCTAGCACAGATACGCAGTATTTT CASRVGPSTDTQYF
. TRBJ2-1 . TRBV30 TGTGCCTGGAGTGAGGGGGTCTCCTACAATGAGCAGTTCTTC CAWSEGVSYNEQFF
TRBD2 TRBJ2-3 . TRBV25-1 TGTGCCAGCAGTGAACACTGGCGGGGGAGCACAGATACGCAGTATTTT CASSEHWRGSTDTQYF
. TRBJ2-7 . TRBV18 TGTGCCAGCTCACCACGGGGGCCCGGCGACGAGCAGTACTTC CASSPRGPGDEQYF
. TRBJ2-5 . TRBV4-3 TGCGCCAGCAGCCAAGGGACAGCACGATCAGGGGAGACCCAGTACTTC CASSQGTARSGETQYF
TRBD2 TRBJ2-5 once TRBV5-4 TGTGCCAGCGGGCTAGCGGGAGGAGAGACCCAGTACTTC CASGLAGGETQYF
. TRBJ2-5 few TRBV20-1 TGCAGTGCTTTTGATGGAGAGACCCAGTACTTC CSAFDGETQYF
. TRBJ2-4 . TRBV18 TGTGCCAGCTCACCCGGCGGGATGGCCAAAAACATTCAGTACTTC CASSPGGMAKNIQYF
. TRBJ2-2 . TRBV30 TGTGCCTGGAGTGCTTGGCGGGAAGCCGGGGAGCTGTTTTTT CAWSAWREAGELFF
. TRBJ2-1 . TRBV6-6 TGTGCCAGCAGTTACTCACTAGTCAATGAGCAGTTCTTC CASSYSLVNEQFF
TRBD2 TRBJ2-7 . TRBV30 TGTGCCTGGACCCAGAGGCTAGCGGGAGCCCACGAGCAGTACTTC CAWTQRLAGAHEQYF
TRBD2 TRBJ2-5 few TRBV10-2 TGCGCCAGCATAGCGGGAGGCAGGGAGACCCAGTACTTC CASIAGGRETQYF
TRBD2 TRBJ2-7 . TRBV30 TGTGCCTGGAGTGGCGGACTAGCGGGGGCCCACGAGCAGTACTTC CAWSGGLAGAHEQYF
. TRBJ2-7 . TRBV10-3 TGTGCCATCAGTGAGTCCTTACAGGGGAGGGACGAGCAGTACTTC CAISESLQGRDEQYF
TRBD1 TRBJ2-7 few TRBV5-1 TGCGCCAGCAGCCCCCAAGCAGGGGGCGGCTACGAGCAGTACTTC CASSPQAGGGYEQYF
. TRBJ2-1 few TRBV30 TGTGCCTGGAGGGACTTAGCGCCTAGCTCCTACAATGAGCAGTTCTTC CAWRDLAPSSYNEQFF
. TRBJ2-7 few TRBV7-2 TGTGCCAGCAGCTTATTGGCAGGGGAAAGAGCCTACGAGCAGTACTTC CASSLLAGERAYEQYF
. TRBJ2-7 few TRBV7-9 TGTGCCAGCAGCCCACCAAGACTAGAAATCAGCTCCTACGAGCAGTACTTC CASSPPRLEISSYEQYF
. TRBJ2-3 few TRBV20-1 TGCAGTGCTGGCAGCACAGATACGCAGTATTTT CSAGSTDTQYF
. TRBJ2-4 . TRBV20-1 TGCAGTGCTTGGGACTTTGTTTGGTACTTC CSAWDFVWYF
. TRBJ1-4 . TRBV29-1 TGCAGCGTTGAAGAGGCTGGGACTAATGAAAAACTGTTTTTT CSVEEAGTNEKLFF
. TRBJ2-7 . TRBV18 TGTGCCAGCTCCCTCGGGCTGTACTACGAGCAGTACTTC CASSLGLYYEQYF
TRBD1 TRBJ2-7 . TRBV29-1 TGCAGCGGCGGGGAACAGGGGGCATACGAGCAGTACTTC CSGGEQGAYEQYF
. TRBJ1-1 few TRBV9 TGTGCCAGCAGCCCCTCGTTGGGCACTGAAGCTTTCTTT CASSPSLGTEAFF
TRBD1 TRBJ2-7 once TRBV7-9 TGTGCCAGCAGCTCCGGGACAGGCCACGAGCAGTACTTC CASSSGTGHEQYF
. TRBJ2-7 . TRBV7-9 TGTGCCAGCAGCTTAAAAGCAGGGATGAAACGAGAGCAGTACTTC CASSLKAGMKREQYF
TRBD1 TRBJ1-1 . TRBV27 TGTGCCAGCAGCCTGGGGACAGGAAGGACTGAAGCTTTCTTT CASSLGTGRTEAFF
. TRBJ2-7 . TRBV11-1 TGTGCCAGCAGCTCCGACCCGAGCTCCTACGAGCAGTACTTC CASSSDPSSYEQYF
. TRBJ2-7 . TRBV28 TGTGCCAGCAGTTTATATCAGGGCTCCTACGAGCAGTACTTC CASSLYQGSYEQYF
TRBD1 TRBJ2-2 few TRBV5-6 TGTGCCAGCAGCTTCTGGACAGGGACGAACACCGGGGAGCTGTTTTTT CASSFWTGTNTGELFF
. TRBJ2-7 few TRBV7-9 TGTGCCAGCAGCTTACGGGCGGGAGAGCAGTACTTC CASSLRAGEQYF
TRBD2 TRBJ2-1 few TRBV7-8 TGTGCCAGCAGCTGGACTAGCGGGAGATCGAATGAGCAGTTCTTC CASSWTSGRSNEQFF
. TRBJ2-7 . TRBV19 TGTGCCAGTAGTGCCCAGGGGGGCTACGAGCAGTACTTC CASSAQGGYEQYF
. TRBJ2-5 few TRBV9 TGTGCCAGCAGCGTAGCTCCCCTATCGGAGACCCAGTACTTC CASSVAPLSETQYF
TRBD2 TRBJ2-1 few TRBV28 TGTGCCAGCAGTTCCTTTAGCGGGAGAAATGAGCAGTTCTTC CASSSFSGRNEQFF
. TRBJ1-1 many TRBV30 TGTGCCCTGGACAGGAACACTGAAGCTTTCTTT CALDRNTEAFF
. TRBJ2-7 . TRBV10-3 TGTGCCATCAGTGAGTCACGGCAGCCGCACGAGCAGTACTTC CAISESRQPHEQYF
TRBD2 TRBJ2-7 once TRBV7-2 TGTGCCAGCAGCCCTCGGACTAGCGCTGACTACGAGCAGTACTTC CASSPRTSADYEQYF
. TRBJ1-5 . TRBV30 TGTGCCTGGAGTGTAAAAGGGGCTAGCAATCAGCCCCAGCATTTT CAWSVKGASNQPQHF
TRBD2 TRBJ2-7 few TRBV9 TGTGCCAGCAGCGTAGGACTCGCTAGCGGGAGCGAGCAGTACTTC CASSVGLASGSEQYF
. TRBJ1-1 few TRBV6-5 TGTGCCAGCAGCGCGGGCCCCATGAACACTGAAGCTTTCTTT CASSAGPMNTEAFF
. TRBJ2-3 few TRBV20-1 TGCAGTGCCGTAGTGGCAGATACGCAGTATTTT CSAVVADTQYF
. TRBJ1-1 few TRBV21-1 TGTGCCAGCATGTGTCTCAAAGGCAATAGGGAAGCTTTCTTT CASMCLKGNREAFF
. TRBJ2-6 . TRBV19 TGTGCCACTAAAGAGGAGGTTGCTGGGGCCAACGTCCTGACTTTC CATKEEVAGANVLTF
. TRBJ2-1 . TRBV10-3 TGTGCCATCAAGGAGGCAAATGAGCAGTTCTTC CAIKEANEQFF
TRBD2 TRBJ2-7 . TRBV18 TGTGCCAGCTCACAAACTAGCGGGGGAACCTACGAGCAGTACTTC CASSQTSGGTYEQYF
. TRBJ2-1 . TRBV28 TGTGCCAGCAGTGCAGGGATCTACAATGAGCAGTTCTTC CASSAGIYNEQFF
TRBD1 TRBJ2-1 few TRBV4-3 TGCGCCAGCAGCCAAGCTGGGACAGGCACGTACAATGAGCAGTTCTTC CASSQAGTGTYNEQFF
TRBD1 TRBJ1-4 few TRBV30 TGTGCTTCTTCGCCGGGACAGCCTAATGAAAAACTGTTTTTT CASSPGQPNEKLFF
TRBD1 TRBJ2-7 few TRBV25-1 TGTGCCAGCAGGGGGACAGGGGTAACCTACGAGCAGTACTTC CASRGTGVTYEQYF
. TRBJ2-7 . TRBV6-5 TGTGCCAGCAGTGGAAACAGCTACGAGCAGTACTTC CASSGNSYEQYF
TRBD1 TRBJ2-5 . TRBV30 TGTGCCTGGAGTGTACAGTGGGACAGCGGAGAGACCCAGTACTTC CAWSVQWDSGETQYF
TRBD2 TRBJ2-5 . TRBV4-2 TGTGCCAGCAGCCTCGGGAGGGATGATCGAGAGACCCAGTACTTC CASSLGRDDRETQYF
TRBD2 TRBJ2-1 few TRBV5-1 TGCGCCAGCAGCTTCCGACTAGCGGTAAACAATGAGCAGTTCTTC CASSFRLAVNNEQFF
. TRBJ2-1 . TRBV7-2 TGTGCCAGCAGCTTTCCCGGCGGGTACAATGAGCAGTTCTTC CASSFPGGYNEQFF
. TRBJ2-5 . TRBV15 TGTGCCACCAGTAAGGGCGGGGAAGGAGAGACCCAGTACTTC CATSKGGEGETQYF
. TRBJ2-2 few TRBV2 TGTGCCAGCAGTGGGCCAGGGCCGAACACCGGGGAGCTGTTTTTT CASSGPGPNTGELFF
. TRBJ2-7 few TRBV7-9 TGTGCCAACAAGATACAGGTGAACTCCTACGAGCAGTACTTC CANKIQVNSYEQYF
. TRBJ2-3 . TRBV29-1 TGCAGCGTTGTGGGCAGGAACACAGATACGCAGTATTTT CSVVGRNTDTQYF